The T cell receptor (beta chain) under discussion was sequenced for a study of Graves' ophthalmopathy and Graves' hyperthyroidism. RNA transcripts yielded amplified TCR beta CDR3 regions. Scientists carried out first-round RT-PCR using HTBI primers and then a second-round multiplex PCR. TCRdb recomputed calls from the multiplex PCR reads with MiXCR, one row per CDR3 protein. Seen here are about 220,000 distinct CDR3 sequences, 20% to 25% observed once, and the top ten hold 35% to 55%. With 0 bases removed from V and 8 bases from J, the gap between germline ends came to 9 bases. The CDR3 is made up of 14 amino acids. Germline CDR1 reads SGHRS; CDR2 reads YFSETQ.

Sequences were obtained from peripheral blood. This chain joins TRBV5-1 and TRBJ1-6, with D uncertain. This sequence originates from a woman between 50 and 59 years old with Graves' ophthalmopathy. The CDR3 sequence is CASSLAVRYSPLHF. The CDR3 nucleotides read TGCGCCAGCAGCTTGGCCGTCAGATATTCACCCCTCCACTTT.